This T cell receptor beta chain was captured in a study of blood T cell repertoires in COVID-19. Across the whole study: Samples of COVID-19 (acute and convalescent) were obtained from the United States, Italy and Spain. T cells, B-cell-depleted T cells, or PBMCs provided the cDNA or gDNA that served as material.

How the authors handled the data: Amplification with reference gene primers provided the estimates of nucleated cell counts. The table came from immunoSEQ multiplex PCR; TCRdb's copy has only in-frame clones and leaves some out. That table gives V, J and clone size, and the DNA gave D and trimming. The repertoire holds 56,000 or so clones, with over 75% as singletons. The CDR3 is made up of 17 amino acids. Germline CDR1 is LGHNA and CDR2 is YNFKEQ. Unmatched junction bases numbered 6, after V lost 1 base and J lost 0 bases. The specimen was peripheral blood. This TCR was sampled from a human donor in a cohort sampled during active COVID-19. The chain uses TRBV4-2 and TRBJ2-7; TRBD1 agrees at 10 bases. CDR3 sequence reads: CASSQAADRGLSYEQYF. The CDR3 bases are TGTGCCAGCAGCCAAGCGGCCGACAGGGGGCTCTCCTACGAGCAGTACTTC.